This TCR beta chain was sequenced during a study of cytomegalovirus exposure and HLA in healthy donors. Study-level results: Most CMV-associated TCR beta chains were later found to appear HLA-restricted. A few V segments could not be told apart, such as TRBV6-2 and TRBV6-3, and were left out. For most TCR beta V segments, an earlier analysis put the productive rate at about 87% or about 30% of the time. Cytomegalovirus-associated status was assigned to 164 TCR beta chains.

In the PCR, 60 Vbeta and 13 Jbeta primers were used. The method was immunoSEQ multiplex PCR; TCRdb's version includes in-frame clones alone and lacks a portion of them. The sample has 150,000 to 200,000 clones; roughly 86% are singletons. The CDR3 is 14 amino acids. Trimming removed 8 bases from V and 5 bases from J; junction bases left unmatched: 10. CDR1 and CDR2 from the germline V gene are SGHNT and YYREEE (reference sequence). This clone was counted a single time. Antigen: not known. The material sequenced was PBMCs. The rearrangement links TRBV5-4 to TRBJ2-5; TRBD2 matches 9 bases. The TCR originated in a girl aged 10 to 17 in good health and CMV-seropositive. The chain's CDR3 is CASTHSGGGETQYF. The CDR3 nucleotides read TGTGCCAGTACCCATAGCGGGGGAGGGGAGACCCAGTACTTC.